This T cell receptor beta chain was found in a study of PD-L1 blockade in urothelial cancer. Across the study: At 3 weeks (second dose) and 6 weeks after starting treatment, blood was analyzed. Blood samples contained a median about 150,000 T cells.

Study-wide points: Durable-benefit patients showed greater tumor-associated blood clone expansion at 3 weeks.

A remark on this clone: What it binds is unknown.

The protocol was immunoSEQ multiplex PCR, while the TCRdb copy is restricted to in-frame clones and leaves out a portion. This sample has some 38,000 clones, with around 81% found just once. CDR3 length: 15 residues. Germline CDR1 and CDR2: MNHEY and SVGAGI. The trim removed 6 bases at V and 5 bases at J, leaving 10 bases unmatched. This sample's time point: pretreatment peripheral blood. The clonotype comes from a man older than 75 with urothelial cancer. Sequences were derived from PBMCs, sampled around atezolizumab (anti-PD-L1) treatment. The J gene is TRBJ1-2, the V gene TRBV6-5, with 9 bases aligning to TRBD1. CDR3 residues: CASSQTGQGGYGYTF. The CDR3 nucleotides are TGTGCCAGCAGCCAGACGGGACAGGGAGGTTATGGCTACACCTTC.